Below, 15 T cell receptor beta chains from the same sample are listed, as sequenced in a study of PD-1 blockade in mismatch repair-deficient tumors. Assay: immunoSEQ multiplex PCR; the TCRdb copy retains only in-frame clones and omits some. The sample has 100,000 or so clones, over 75% seen once. Material: peripheral blood, obtained 35 to 37 weeks after starting pembrolizumab. These receptors were obtained from an adult with mismatch repair-deficient cancer.

The genes are TRBV4-1 and TRBJ2-4; 7 nucleotides agree with TRBD1. There are 15 residues in the CDR3. V trimming: 3 bases; J trimming: 3 bases; junction bases outside the gene matches: 5. Germline V CDR1 and CDR2: MGHRA, YSYEKL. The DNA of the CDR3 is TGCGCCAGCAGCCAGGGGGCAGGGGGCAAAAACATTCAGTACTTC. Translated: CASSQGAGGKNIQYF.

V and J are TRBV7-9 and TRBJ1-1; D call uncertain. CDR3 size: 12 residues. CDR1 SEHNR and CDR2 FQNEAQ come from the germline V gene (reference sequence). V was pared by 0 bases and J by 6 bases, with 5 bases between. CDR3 sequence reads: CASSLAGSEAFF. In nucleotides, the CDR3 is TGTGCCAGCAGCTTAGCGGGGTCTGAAGCTTTCTTT.

The V call is TRBV6-1, the J call TRBJ1-5; D is perhaps TRBD1 (5 bases). Trimming took off 4 bases at V and 0 bases at J, with 10 bases between the two ends. The CDR3 is made up of 15 amino acids. Germline values: CDR1 MNHNS, CDR2 SASEGT. The CDR3 reads CASSVTDYSNQPQHF. DNA for the CDR3: TGTGCCAGCAGTGTGACAGATTATAGCAATCAGCCCCAGCATTTT.

This chain connects TRBV11-2 to TRBJ1-2, with TRBD1 matching over 7 bases. This CDR3 has 16 amino acids. After removal of 2 bases from V and 4 bases from J, the junction contained 10 bases not matched to a gene. CDR1 and CDR2 from the germline V gene are SGHAT and FQNNGV. The CDR3 DNA is TGTGCCAGCAGCTTATATTCAACAGGGGATAGCTATGGCTACACCTTC. It codes for CASSLYSTGDSYGYTF.

The chain has TRBV29-1 and TRBJ1-1; D may be TRBD1 (5 bases). The CDR3 has 11 amino acids. V gave up 5 bases and J gave up 11 bases, with 15 bases separating them. The germline CDR1 and CDR2 sequences are SQVTM and ANQGSEA. The DNA of the CDR3 is TGCAGCGTTTCAGATGGGGACTGGGCTTTCTTT. This encodes CSVSDGDWAFF. The variable domain in full, with the rest retrieved from reference TRBV29-1 and TRBJ1-1, is SAVISQKPSRDICQRGTSLTIQCQVDSQVTMMFWYRQQPGQSLTLIATANQGSEATYESGFVIDKFPISRPNLTFSTLTVSNMSPEDSSIYLCSVSDGDWAFFGQGTRLTVV.

The rearrangement joins TRBV29-1 to TRBJ2-7, with 8 bases lining up with TRBD1. V shed 7 bases and J 5 bases; nucleotides not matched to a gene: 10. CDR3 length: 13 amino acids. Germline CDR1 SQVTM, CDR2 ANQGSEA. The CDR3, as DNA: TGCAGCGCTGGACAGGGTAGCGGCCACGAGCAGTACTTC. Translated, it gives CSAGQGSGHEQYF.

This chain connects TRBV21-1 to TRBJ2-2. TRBV21-1 is a pseudogene locus. CDR3 length equals 21 residues. CDR3 protein: CASSKALDITITLLNTGELFF. The CDR3 DNA reads as TGTGCCAGCAGCAAAGCGCTAGACATTACTATTACCCTTCTGAACACCGGGGAGCTGTTTTTT.

This clone was counted once. The chain combines TRBV25-1 with TRBJ1-4; 9 bases line up with TRBD1. Germline V lookup: CDR1 MGHDK, CDR2 SYGVNS. The CDR3 length is 15 residues. Unmatched junction bases numbered 7, after V lost 4 bases and J lost 7 bases. CDR3: CASSATGTGFEKLFF. The DNA for the CDR3 is TGTGCCAGCAGTGCAACCGGGACAGGGTTTGAAAAACTGTTTTTT.

The V and J genes are TRBV10-2 and TRBJ2-6; tentative D call: TRBD1 (5 bases). This CDR3 has 17 residues. The germline V gene has CDR1 WSHSY and CDR2 SAAADI. Deletions cut 3 bases from V and 0 bases from J, with 12 bases between. The CDR3 here is CASSDKGKYSGANVLTF. The CDR3 DNA reads as TGCGCCAGCAGTGATAAGGGGAAATACTCTGGGGCCAACGTCCTGACTTTC.

This clone was seen only a few times. The chain joins TRBV4-2 to TRBJ2-7; a possible D gene is TRBD1 (6 bases). The CDR3 is made up of 13 amino acids. CDR1 LGHNA and CDR2 YNFKEQ come from the germline V gene. With 6 bases removed from V and 6 bases from J, the gap between germline ends came to 15 bases. CDR3 amino acids: CASSTYRDGEQYF. For the CDR3, the DNA is TGTGCCAGCAGTACGTACAGGGATGGCGAGCAGTACTTC.

DNA of the CDR3: TGTGCCAGCTCACCATACAGGGGGCCCAGGGATGGCTACACCTTC. It codes for CASSPYRGPRDGYTF. The rearrangement links TRBV18 to TRBJ1-2; 9 nucleotides agree with TRBD1. The germline V gene has CDR1 KGHSH and CDR2 LQKENI. The CDR3 covers 15 residues. After removal of 2 bases from V and 6 bases from J, the junction contained 7 bases not matched to a gene.

This clone came up a few times. This chain connects TRBV28 to TRBJ1-2; 10 bases line up with TRBD1. V was clipped by 3 bases and J by 4 bases; unmatched bases: 8. The CDR3 contains 16 residues. Germline V lookup: CDR1 MDHEN, CDR2 SYDVKM. The chain's CDR3 is CASSFSRTGGGYGYTF. In DNA, the CDR3 is TGTGCCAGCAGTTTCTCCCGGACAGGGGGAGGCTATGGCTACACCTTC.

The chain recombines TRBV5-6 with TRBJ1-5; 9 bases agree with TRBD1. Germline V lookup: CDR1 SGHDT, CDR2 YYEEEE. Trimming removed 1 base from V and 6 bases from J; junction bases left unmatched: 5. This CDR3 comprises 15 residues. The CDR3 sequence is CASSLRGQGPQPQHF. The CDR3 nucleotides are TGTGCCAGCAGCTTGAGGGGACAGGGCCCTCAGCCCCAGCATTTT.

V gene TRBV9 combines with J gene TRBJ2-7; no definite D call. From germline, CDR1 is SGDLS and CDR2 YYNGEE. This CDR3 region has 15 residues. Trimming stripped 0 bases from V and 3 bases from J, with 13 bases between. Here the CDR3 DNA reads TGTGCCAGCAGCGTAGCTGGAACGAAAAACTACGAGCAGTACTTC. As protein: CASSVAGTKNYEQYF. Drawing the rest from reference TRBV9 and TRBJ2-7, the complete variable domain is DSGVTQTPKHLITATGQRVTLRCSPRSGDLSVYWYQQSLDQGLQFLIQYYNGEERAKGNILERFSAQQFPDLHSELNLSSLELGDSALYFCASSVAGTKNYEQYFGPGTRLTVT.

Only one count was recorded for this clone. The chain couples TRBV19 to TRBJ1-1; D is perhaps TRBD1 (6 bases). Germline CDR1 reads LNHDA; CDR2 reads SQIVND (reference sequence). CDR3 length: 15 residues. V lost 1 base to trimming and J lost 1 base, with 10 bases between them. Written as DNA, the CDR3 is TGTGCCAGTAGTATAGGGGGGCTGGGGAACACTGAAGCTTTCTTT. Amino acid sequence: CASSIGGLGNTEAFF.